The sequence of this T cell receptor beta chain was determined in a study of T cell changes during pregnancy in multiple sclerosis. V gave up 3 bases and J gave up 5 bases, with 16 bases separating them. In germline, CDR1 is MNHNS, CDR2 SASEGT. The CDR3 loop spans 15 amino acids. Data came from immunoSEQ multiplex PCR; TCRdb stores just in-frame clones and leaves some out. Among fewer than 85,000 clones listed, approximately 92% were seen once. V is TRBV6-1 and J is TRBJ1-2; TRBD1 is a possible D gene (6 bases). Sequenced material: peripheral blood, taken in the second trimester of pregnancy. The sequence was collected from a female donor with multiple sclerosis, enrolled in a pregnancy study. This chain's CDR3 is CASSDHLDSIYGYTF. CDR3 bases: TGTGCCAGCAGTGATCACCTGGACAGCATTTATGGCTACACCTTC.